The 24 T cell receptor beta chains below come from one sample, sequenced in a study of lymphopenia after photon versus proton radiotherapy. This table comes from immunoSEQ multiplex PCR, and its TCRdb copy is limited to in-frame clones, with some not included. The sample consists of 30,000 to 40,000 clones, more than 85% of them appearing once. The sample in question was peripheral blood, obtained from a patient treated with photon-based radiotherapy. The origin of the receptors is a man aged 55 to 70 with cholangiocarcinoma.

By sample share, this clone is medium-sized. As DNA, the CDR3 is TGTGCCAGCAGTTTCGACAGGGCGGGCTCTGGAAACACCATATATTTT. This translates into CASSFDRAGSGNTIYF. The rearrangement links TRBV28 to TRBJ1-3; 7 bases line up with TRBD1. Per germline, CDR1 MDHEN and CDR2 SYDVKM. The CDR3 sequence is 16 residues long. J lost 0 bases, V lost 3 bases, and 5 bases had no gene match.

V gene TRBV18 combines with J gene TRBJ2-5; no reliable D call. Per germline, CDR1 KGHSH and CDR2 LQKENI. V was shortened by 1 base and J by 5 bases, with 5 bases between the two germline ends. This CDR3 has 12 amino acids. CDR3 DNA sequence: TGTGCCAGCTCACCACGAACGGAGACCCAGTACTTC. Protein product: CASSPRTETQYF.

V usage is TRBV15 and J usage is TRBJ2-3, with D maybe TRBD1 (6 bases). CDR1 is LNHNV and CDR2 is YYDKDF in the germline V gene (reference sequence). The V gene lost 9 bases and the J gene lost 2 bases, with 15 bases spanning the gap. The CDR3 spans 14 residues. This chain's CDR3 is CATKWTDHTDTQYF. CDR3 nucleotides: TGTGCCACGAAATGGACAGACCACACAGATACGCAGTATTTT.

The V and J genes are TRBV11-2 and TRBJ2-2; D unresolved. Germline assignment: CDR1 SGHAT and CDR2 FQNNGV. This CDR3 comprises 13 residues. V lost 2 bases to trimming and J lost 2 bases, with 3 bases between them. As DNA, the CDR3 is TGTGCCAGCAGCTTACTAAACACCGGGGAGCTGTTTTTT. This gives the protein CASSLLNTGELFF.

The chain employs TRBV7-2 and TRBJ2-1; 7 bases align to TRBD1. The germline gives CDR1 SGHTA, CDR2 FQGNSA. The V gene end was trimmed by 3 bases and the J gene end by 14 bases; junction bases not matched to a gene: 10. This CDR3 is 13 amino acids long. The CDR3 spells CASSFRAGTGEFF. DNA for the CDR3: TGTGCCAGCAGCTTTCGGGCCGGCACAGGGGAGTTCTTC.

J is TRBJ1-5 and V is TRBV28; D gene ambiguous. The CDR3 has 14 amino acids. Trimming took off 5 bases at V and 7 bases at J, with 15 bases between the two ends. Per the germline V gene, CDR1 is MDHEN and CDR2 is SYDVKM. This CDR3 reads CASSLIGVGQPQHF. CDR3 nucleotide sequence: TGTGCCAGCAGTCTTATCGGGGTCGGGCAGCCCCAGCATTTT.

A single count supports this clone. The rearrangement uses TRBV5-1 and TRBJ2-1; TRBD1 or TRBD2 may be the D gene (5 bases each). The ends were cut back, 4 bases at V and 2 bases at J, with 13 bases in the middle. Per the germline V gene, CDR1 is SGHRS and CDR2 is YFSETQ. The CDR3 spans 15 residues. CDR3 amino acids: CASSRDPGTYNEQFF. The CDR3 region has the DNA TGCGCCAGCAGCCGGGACCCGGGGACCTACAATGAGCAGTTCTTC.

The chain joins TRBV14 to TRBJ1-2, with D possibly TRBD1 on 6 matching bases. Germline values: CDR1 SGHDN, CDR2 FVKESK. The CDR3 sequence is 15 residues long. With 2 bases removed from V and 7 bases from J, the gap between germline ends came to 17 bases. In DNA, the CDR3 is TGTGCCAGCAGCCAACACGTGAGGGGGGCCGGTGGCTACACCTTC. Encoded protein: CASSQHVRGAGGYTF.

V gene TRBV6-1 combines with J gene TRBJ2-1, with 9 bases lining up with TRBD2. The V gene's germline CDR1 is MNHNS and CDR2 SASEGT. This CDR3 comprises 20 residues. The ends lost 3 bases at V and 8 bases at J; junction bases unmatched: 23. CDR3 in amino acids: CASSEKIIMAGGPLAHEQFF. The CDR3 nucleotides are TGTGCCAGCAGTGAGAAGATAATAATGGCGGGAGGGCCATTAGCGCATGAGCAGTTCTTC.

The rearrangement joins TRBV11-2 to TRBJ2-1; perhaps TRBD1 as D (5 bases). From germline, CDR1 is SGHAT and CDR2 FQNNGV. The CDR3 extends over 15 amino acids. V gave up 4 bases and J gave up 4 bases, with 14 bases separating them. CDR3 sequence reads: CASSSRIGVYNEQFF. Written as DNA, the CDR3 is TGTGCCAGCAGCTCCAGGATAGGGGTTTACAATGAGCAGTTCTTC.

This clone was observed a handful of times. The V and J genes are TRBV14 and TRBJ2-1, with TRBD2 identical over 13 bases. V lost 1 base to trimming and J lost 4 bases; unmatched junction nucleotides: 4. This CDR3 is 17 amino acids long. Germline assignment: CDR1 SGHDN and CDR2 FVKESK. CDR3 in DNA: TGTGCCAGCAGCCAAGGTCGGACTAGCGGGGGATACAATGAGCAGTTCTTC. Translating gives CASSQGRTSGGYNEQFF.

This chain links TRBV9 with TRBJ2-2; possibly TRBD2 for D (6 bases). The ends were cut back, 7 bases at V and 4 bases at J, with 32 bases in the middle. CDR1 SGDLS and CDR2 YYNGEE come from the germline V gene. The CDR3 consists of 20 residues. CDR3 coding DNA: TGTGCCAGCGGATACAGGACAAGGGAGGCGCCCCCATCAGTCACCGGGGAGCTGTTTTTT. It specifies CASGYRTREAPPSVTGELFF.

The J gene is TRBJ1-5, the V gene TRBV7-2, with no clear D. CDR1 SGHTA and CDR2 FQGNSA come from the germline V gene. V was clipped by 2 bases and J by 4 bases, with 12 bases between them. The CDR3 contains 15 residues. The CDR3 DNA sequence: TGTGCCAGCAGCTTATCATTAGTTTCGAATCAGCCCCAGCATTTT. Its protein is CASSLSLVSNQPQHF.

This rearrangement joins TRBV19 to TRBJ2-1, with 14 bases matching TRBD2. The junction had 7 bases not matched to a gene; V was cut back by 6 bases and J by 6 bases. The CDR3 runs 16 residues. Germline CDR1 LNHDA, CDR2 SQIVND (reference sequence). Here the CDR3 reads CASRTSGRALGNEQFF. As DNA, the CDR3 is TGTGCCAGTAGGACTAGCGGGAGGGCCTTAGGCAATGAGCAGTTCTTC.

The genes are TRBV11-2 and TRBJ2-7; tentative D call: TRBD2 (7 bases). V was shortened by 9 bases and J by 2 bases, with 23 bases between the two germline ends. This CDR3 contains 16 residues. CDR1 SGHAT and CDR2 FQNNGV come from the germline V gene. The CDR3 DNA reads TGTGCCAGTAGACTTATCGAGGGGGGGGCGGCCTACGAGCAGTACTTC. Amino acid sequence: CASRLIEGGAAYEQYF.

This clone has a handful of counts. The rearrangement uses TRBV5-1 and TRBJ2-5; no reliable D call. V lost 0 bases and J 5 bases, leaving 14 bases between the germline ends. CDR1 and CDR2 from the germline V gene are SGHRS and YFSETQ. This CDR3 region has 15 residues. The CDR3, as DNA: TGCGCCAGCAGCTTGGTAGCTACCGCTTTGGAGACCCAGTACTTC. It specifies CASSLVATALETQYF.

This chain connects TRBV10-3 to TRBJ1-1, with 8 bases aligning to TRBD1. V lost 5 bases, J lost 1 base, and 3 bases stayed unmatched. The germline CDR1 and CDR2 sequences are ENHRY and SYGVKD. This CDR3 has 14 amino acids. The CDR3 sequence: CAISSTGENTEAFF. In nucleotides, the CDR3 is TGTGCCATCAGTTCGACAGGGGAGAACACTGAAGCTTTCTTT.

This chain connects TRBV28 to TRBJ1-2; possibly TRBD1 for D (5 bases). V was pared by 5 bases and J by 5 bases, with 18 bases between. CDR1 is MDHEN and CDR2 is SYDVKM in the germline V gene. This CDR3 spans 15 amino acids. The CDR3, as DNA: TGTGCCAGCAGTGCCTCCGGGACGATTGGATATGGCTACACCTTC. It specifies CASSASGTIGYGYTF.

The chain joins TRBV9 to TRBJ2-5; perhaps TRBD2 as D (6 bases). With 4 bases removed from V and 3 bases from J, the gap between germline ends came to 16 bases. There are 15 residues in the CDR3. Germline CDR1 reads SGDLS; CDR2 reads YYNGEE. This chain's CDR3 is CASSPSGTQKETQYF. The CDR3 DNA is TGTGCCAGCAGCCCCTCCGGGACTCAGAAAGAGACCCAGTACTTC. The variable domain in full, completed from reference TRBV9 and TRBJ2-5, reads DSGVTQTPKHLITATGQRVTLRCSPRSGDLSVYWYQQSLDQGLQFLIQYYNGEERAKGNILERFSAQQFPDLHSELNLSSLELGDSALYFCASSPSGTQKETQYFGPGTRLLVL.

The chain uses TRBV11-2 and TRBJ2-7, with D possibly being TRBD1 (6 bases). With 4 bases removed from V and 2 bases from J, the gap between germline ends came to 15 bases. Germline lookup yields CDR1 SGHAT and CDR2 FQNNGV. CDR3 length: 15 amino acids. This CDR3 reads CASSSIQGFPYEQYF. The CDR3 nucleotides are TGTGCCAGCAGCTCGATACAGGGATTTCCCTACGAGCAGTACTTC.

The J gene is TRBJ1-4, the V gene TRBV5-5; D gene uncertain. Germline CDR1 reads SGHKS; CDR2 reads YYEKEE (reference sequence). This CDR3 has 13 amino acids. V lost 4 bases, J lost 8 bases, and 12 bases lay in between. The CDR3 reads CASSLGVSEKLFF. Written as DNA, the CDR3 is TGTGCCAGCAGCCTGGGAGTTTCAGAAAAACTGTTTTTT. The complete variable domain, with remaining parts taken from reference TRBV5-5 and TRBJ1-4, reads DAGVTQSPTHLIKTRGQQVTLRCSPISGHKSVSWYQQVLGQGPQFIFQYYEKEERGRGNFPDRFSARQFPNYSSELNVNALLLGDSALYLCASSLGVSEKLFFGSGTQLSVL.

The CDR3 region is CASSRSHGGDTQYF. The CDR3 DNA reads as TGTGCCAGCAGCCGCTCCCATGGGGGGGATACGCAGTATTTT. The chain recombines TRBV28 with TRBJ2-3; tentative D call: TRBD2 (6 bases). The germline CDR1 and CDR2 sequences are MDHEN and SYDVKM. The CDR3 runs to 14 residues. The ends were cut back, 6 bases at V and 6 bases at J, with 16 bases in the middle.

The chain carries TRBV18 and TRBJ1-1, with TRBD1 identical over 7 bases. V dropped 3 bases and J dropped 13; count of bases not matched to a gene: 11. CDR3 length: 13 residues. Per germline, CDR1 KGHSH and CDR2 LQKENI. The DNA for the CDR3 is TGTGCCAGCTCACCGACTGACAGGGCAGAGGTTTTCTTT. Amino acid sequence: CASSPTDRAEVFF.

This clone was found once. The genes are TRBV11-2 and TRBJ1-1; D is unresolved. Germline V lookup: CDR1 SGHAT, CDR2 FQNNGV. The CDR3 extends over 16 amino acids. V dropped 5 bases and J dropped 1 base, with 17 bases sitting between them. CDR3 residues: CASSPANNMGNTEAFF. CDR3 nucleotide sequence: TGTGCCAGCAGCCCCGCGAATAATATGGGGAACACTGAAGCTTTCTTT.